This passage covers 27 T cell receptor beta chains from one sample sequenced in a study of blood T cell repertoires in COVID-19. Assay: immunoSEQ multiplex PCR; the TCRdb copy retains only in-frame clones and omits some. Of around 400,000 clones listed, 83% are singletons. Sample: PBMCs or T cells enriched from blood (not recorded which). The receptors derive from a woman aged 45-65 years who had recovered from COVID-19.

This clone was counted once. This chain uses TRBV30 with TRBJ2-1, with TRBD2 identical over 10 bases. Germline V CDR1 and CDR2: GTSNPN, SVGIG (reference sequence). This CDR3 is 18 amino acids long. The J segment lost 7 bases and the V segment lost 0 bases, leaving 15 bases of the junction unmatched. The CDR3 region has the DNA TGTGCCTGGAGTGTACGATTAACTAGCGGGGCCTTTGAGAATGAGCAGTTCTTC. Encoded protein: CAWSVRLTSGAFENEQFF. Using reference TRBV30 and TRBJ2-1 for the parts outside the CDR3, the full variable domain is SQTIHQWPATLVQPVGSPLSLECTVEGTSNPNLYWYRQAAGRGLQLLFYSVGIGQISSEVPQNLSASRPQDRQFILSSKKLLLSDSGFYLCAWSVRLTSGAFENEQFFGPGTRLTVL.

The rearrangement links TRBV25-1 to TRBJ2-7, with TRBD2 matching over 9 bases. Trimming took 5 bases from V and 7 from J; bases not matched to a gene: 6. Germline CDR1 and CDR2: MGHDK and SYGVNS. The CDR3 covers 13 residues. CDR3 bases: TGTGCCAGCAGTAGCGGGGGGTCAATGGAGCAGTACTTC. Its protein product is CASSSGGSMEQYF.

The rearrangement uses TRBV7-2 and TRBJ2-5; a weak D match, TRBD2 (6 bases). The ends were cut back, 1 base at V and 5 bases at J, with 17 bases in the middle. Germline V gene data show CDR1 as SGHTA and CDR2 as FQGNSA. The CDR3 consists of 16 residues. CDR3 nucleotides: TGTGCCAGCAGCTTAGTTGTGTTGGCCGCGGGGGAGACCCAGTACTTC. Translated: CASSLVVLAAGETQYF.

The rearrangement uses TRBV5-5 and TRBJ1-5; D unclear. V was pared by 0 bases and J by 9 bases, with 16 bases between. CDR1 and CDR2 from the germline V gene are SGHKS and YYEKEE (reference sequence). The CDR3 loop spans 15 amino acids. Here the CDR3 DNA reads TGTGCCAGCAGCTTGGAAGGCGGTGCCAAAGTGCCCCAGCATTTT. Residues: CASSLEGGAKVPQHF.

The DNA for the CDR3 is TGTGCCAGCAGCCCAGGAACAGGGACGTTGAGCTACACCTTC. It codes for CASSPGTGTLSYTF. This chain connects TRBV6-5 to TRBJ1-2, with a weak D call TRBD1 (6 bases). Germline lookup yields CDR1 MNHEY and CDR2 SVGAGI. The germline V and J ends were trimmed by 6 bases and 9 bases, with 20 bases remaining between them. The CDR3 has 14 amino acids.

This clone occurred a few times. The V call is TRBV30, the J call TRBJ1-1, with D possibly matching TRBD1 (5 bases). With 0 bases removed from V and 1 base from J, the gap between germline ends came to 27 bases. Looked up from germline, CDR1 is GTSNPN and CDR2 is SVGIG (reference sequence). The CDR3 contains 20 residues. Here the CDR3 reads CAWSVLWGGLQTAENTEAFF. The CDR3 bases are TGTGCCTGGAGTGTACTTTGGGGGGGACTTCAGACAGCGGAGAACACTGAAGCTTTCTTT.

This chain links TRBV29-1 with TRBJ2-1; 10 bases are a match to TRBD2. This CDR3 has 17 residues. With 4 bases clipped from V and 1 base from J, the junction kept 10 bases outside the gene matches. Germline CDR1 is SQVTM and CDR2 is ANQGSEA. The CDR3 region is CSVASSGSRRSYNEQFF. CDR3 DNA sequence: TGCAGCGTTGCATCTAGCGGGAGTAGGAGGTCCTACAATGAGCAGTTCTTC.

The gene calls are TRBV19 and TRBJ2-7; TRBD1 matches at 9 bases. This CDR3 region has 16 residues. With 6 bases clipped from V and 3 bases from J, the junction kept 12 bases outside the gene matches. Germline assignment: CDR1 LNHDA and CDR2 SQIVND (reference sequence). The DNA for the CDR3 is TGTGCCAGTAGGATTTCCGGGACAGGGTCCAACTACGAGCAGTACTTC. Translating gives CASRISGTGSNYEQYF.

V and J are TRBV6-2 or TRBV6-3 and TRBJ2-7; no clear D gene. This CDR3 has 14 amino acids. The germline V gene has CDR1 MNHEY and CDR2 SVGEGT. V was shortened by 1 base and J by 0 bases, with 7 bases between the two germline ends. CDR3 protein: CASSYFSFSYEQYF. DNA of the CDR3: TGTGCCAGCAGTTACTTTTCTTTCTCCTACGAGCAGTACTTC.

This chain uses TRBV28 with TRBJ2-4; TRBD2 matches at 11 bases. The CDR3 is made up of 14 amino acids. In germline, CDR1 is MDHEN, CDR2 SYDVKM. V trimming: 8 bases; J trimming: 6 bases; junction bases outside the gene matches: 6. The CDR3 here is CASGSGLAGNIQYF. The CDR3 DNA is TGTGCCAGCGGTAGCGGACTAGCGGGAAACATTCAGTACTTC.

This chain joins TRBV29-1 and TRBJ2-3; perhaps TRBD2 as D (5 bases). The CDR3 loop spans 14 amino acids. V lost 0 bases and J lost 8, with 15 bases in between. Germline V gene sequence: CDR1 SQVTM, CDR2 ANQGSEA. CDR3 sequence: CSVEDLQPAGTQYF. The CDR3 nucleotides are TGCAGCGTTGAAGATCTACAGCCGGCGGGTACGCAGTATTTT.

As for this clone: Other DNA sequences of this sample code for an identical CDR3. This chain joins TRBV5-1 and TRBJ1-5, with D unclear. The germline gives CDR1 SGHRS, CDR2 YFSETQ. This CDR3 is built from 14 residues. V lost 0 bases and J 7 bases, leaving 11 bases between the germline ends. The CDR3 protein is CASSLGGSGQPQHF. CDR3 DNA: TGCGCCAGCAGCTTGGGAGGGAGCGGGCAGCCCCAGCATTTT.

CDR3 in DNA: TGTGCCAGCTCAGGGACAGGGAATCAGCCCCAGCATTTT. This encodes CASSGTGNQPQHF. This chain uses TRBV18 with TRBJ1-5; 9 positions agree with TRBD1. V gave up 5 bases and J gave up 4 bases; unmatched junction bases: 0. The length of the CDR3 is 13 residues. From germline, CDR1 is KGHSH and CDR2 LQKENI.

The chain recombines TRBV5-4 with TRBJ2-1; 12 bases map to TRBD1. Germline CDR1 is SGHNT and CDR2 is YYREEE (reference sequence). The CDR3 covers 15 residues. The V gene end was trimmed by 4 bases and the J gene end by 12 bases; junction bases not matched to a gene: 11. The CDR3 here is CASSPPGTGGAGQFF. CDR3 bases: TGTGCCAGCAGCCCACCCGGGACAGGGGGCGCTGGGCAGTTCTTC. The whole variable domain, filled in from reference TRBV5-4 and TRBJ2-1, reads ETGVTQSPTHLIKTRGQQVTLRCSSQSGHNTVSWYQQALGQGPQFIFQYYREEENGRGNFPPRFSGLQFPNYSSELNVNALELDDSALYLCASSPPGTGGAGQFFGPGTRLTVL.

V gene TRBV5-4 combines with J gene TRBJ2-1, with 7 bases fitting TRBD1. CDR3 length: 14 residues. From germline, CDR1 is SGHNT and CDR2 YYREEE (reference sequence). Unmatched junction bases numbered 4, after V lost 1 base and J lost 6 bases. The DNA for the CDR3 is TGTGCCAGCAGCTTGACCCGGACAGGCAATGAGCAGTTCTTC. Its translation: CASSLTRTGNEQFF. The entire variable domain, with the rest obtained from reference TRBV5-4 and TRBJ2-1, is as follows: ETGVTQSPTHLIKTRGQQVTLRCSSQSGHNTVSWYQQALGQGPQFIFQYYREEENGRGNFPPRFSGLQFPNYSSELNVNALELDDSALYLCASSLTRTGNEQFFGPGTRLTVL.

The CDR3: CASSAGWYGYTF. CDR3 coding DNA: TGTGCCAGCAGTGCAGGGTGGTACGGCTACACCTTC. The chain links TRBV2 to TRBJ1-2; TRBD1 is a possible D gene (5 bases). The CDR3 runs 12 residues. Germline CDR1 SNHLY, CDR2 FYNNEI. The V end was cut by 4 bases, the J end by 8 bases, with 11 bases between.

The CDR3 here is CAWSVGLGPTNEKLFF. The CDR3 region has the DNA TGTGCCTGGAGTGTGGGGTTGGGGCCAACTAATGAAAAACTGTTTTTT. This chain uses TRBV30 with TRBJ1-4, with a weak D call TRBD1 (5 bases). There are 16 residues in the CDR3. Germline V CDR1 and CDR2: GTSNPN, SVGIG (reference sequence). Trimming shortened V by 0 bases and J by 0 bases, and 11 bases separated the two germline ends.

CDR3 coding DNA: TGCAGCGTCCCCGCTGAGGCCCTCCGTGGCTACACCTTC. As protein: CSVPAEALRGYTF. This chain uses TRBV29-1 with TRBJ1-2; unclear D gene. Germline-derived CDR1 and CDR2 are SQVTM and ANQGSEA. Trimming removed 6 bases from V and 7 bases from J, with 18 bases in between. This CDR3 has 13 residues.

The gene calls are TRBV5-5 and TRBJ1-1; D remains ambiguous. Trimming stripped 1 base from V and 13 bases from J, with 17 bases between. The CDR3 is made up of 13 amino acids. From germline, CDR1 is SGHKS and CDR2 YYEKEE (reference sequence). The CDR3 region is CASSLRIATAGFF. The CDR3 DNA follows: TGTGCCAGCAGCTTGAGAATCGCAACAGCTGGTTTCTTT. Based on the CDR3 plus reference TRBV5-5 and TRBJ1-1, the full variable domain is DAGVTQSPTHLIKTRGQQVTLRCSPISGHKSVSWYQQVLGQGPQFIFQYYEKEERGRGNFPDRFSARQFPNYSSELNVNALLLGDSALYLCASSLRIATAGFFGQGTRLTVV.

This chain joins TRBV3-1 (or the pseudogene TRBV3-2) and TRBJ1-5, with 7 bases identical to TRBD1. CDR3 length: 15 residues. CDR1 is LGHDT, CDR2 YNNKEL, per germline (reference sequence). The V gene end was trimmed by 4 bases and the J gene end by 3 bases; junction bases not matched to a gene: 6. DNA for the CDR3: TGTGCCAGCAGCCCGACCGGGACAGACAATCAGCCCCAGCATTTT. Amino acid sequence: CASSPTGTDNQPQHF.

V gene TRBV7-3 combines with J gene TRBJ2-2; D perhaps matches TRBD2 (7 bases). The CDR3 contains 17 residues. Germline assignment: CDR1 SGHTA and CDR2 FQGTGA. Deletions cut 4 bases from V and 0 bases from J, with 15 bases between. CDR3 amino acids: CASSSPPGGTNTGELFF. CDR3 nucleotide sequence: TGTGCCAGCAGCTCCCCCCCGGGGGGCACGAACACCGGGGAGCTGTTTTTT.

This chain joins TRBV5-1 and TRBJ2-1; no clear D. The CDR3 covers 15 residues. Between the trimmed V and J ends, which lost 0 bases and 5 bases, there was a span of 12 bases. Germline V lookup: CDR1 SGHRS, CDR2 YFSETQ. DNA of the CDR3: TGCGCCAGCAGCTTGGTTAGCCCCATTAACAATGAGCAGTTCTTC. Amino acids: CASSLVSPINNEQFF.

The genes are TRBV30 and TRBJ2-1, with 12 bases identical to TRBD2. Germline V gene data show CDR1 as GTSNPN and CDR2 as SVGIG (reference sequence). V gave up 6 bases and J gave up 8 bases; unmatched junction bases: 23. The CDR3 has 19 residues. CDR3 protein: CACQFTSSVRLAGGDEQFF. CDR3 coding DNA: TGTGCCTGCCAATTTACGTCATCTGTTAGGCTAGCGGGGGGGGATGAGCAGTTCTTC.

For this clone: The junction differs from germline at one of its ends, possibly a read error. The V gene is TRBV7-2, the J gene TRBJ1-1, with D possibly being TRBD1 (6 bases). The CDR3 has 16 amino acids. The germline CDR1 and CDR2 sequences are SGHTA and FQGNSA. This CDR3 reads CASSSPSILGDTEAFF. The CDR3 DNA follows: TGTGCCAGCAGCTCCCCGTCTATCCTGGGGGACACTGAAGCCTTCTTT. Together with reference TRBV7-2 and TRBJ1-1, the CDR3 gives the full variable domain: GAGVSQSPSNKVTEKGKDVELRCDPISGHTALYWYRQSLGQGLEFLIYFQGNSAPDKSGLPSDRFSAERTGGSVSTLTIQRTQQEDSAVYLCASSSPSILGDTEAFFGQGTRLTVV.

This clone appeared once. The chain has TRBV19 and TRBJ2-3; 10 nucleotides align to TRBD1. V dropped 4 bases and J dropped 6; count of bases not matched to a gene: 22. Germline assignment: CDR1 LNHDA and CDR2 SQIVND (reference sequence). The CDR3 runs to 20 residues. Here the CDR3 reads CASSRPTSAQYRGQGDTQYF. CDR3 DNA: TGTGCCAGTAGTAGACCGACTAGCGCACAGTATAGGGGACAGGGGGATACGCAGTATTTT. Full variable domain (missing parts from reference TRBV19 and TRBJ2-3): DGGITQSPKYLFRKEGQNVTLSCEQNLNHDAMYWYRQDPGQGLRLIYYSQIVNDFQKGDIAEGYSVSREKKESFPLTVTSAQKNPTAFYLCASSRPTSAQYRGQGDTQYFGPGTRLTVL.

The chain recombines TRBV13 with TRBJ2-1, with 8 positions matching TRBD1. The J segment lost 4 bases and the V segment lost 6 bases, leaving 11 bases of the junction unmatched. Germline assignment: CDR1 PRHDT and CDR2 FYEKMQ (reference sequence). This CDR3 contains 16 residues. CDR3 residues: CASSLLMGQEYNEQFF. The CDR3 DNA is TGTGCCAGCAGTCTTCTGATGGGACAGGAATACAATGAGCAGTTCTTC.

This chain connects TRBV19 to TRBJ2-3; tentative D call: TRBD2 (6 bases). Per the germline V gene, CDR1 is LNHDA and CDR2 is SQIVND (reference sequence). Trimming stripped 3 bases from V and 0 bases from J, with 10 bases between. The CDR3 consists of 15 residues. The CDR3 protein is CASSIRDSSTDTQYF. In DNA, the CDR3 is TGTGCCAGTAGTATCCGGGACTCTAGCACAGATACGCAGTATTTT.